This TCR beta chain was sequenced in a study of blood T cell repertoires in COVID-19. At the level of the study: Specimens from acute and convalescent COVID-19 originated in the United States, Italy and Spain. PBMCs, B-cell-depleted T cells, or T cells were the source of the cDNA or gDNA that made up the material.

In the authors' workflow: From reference gene primer amplification, estimates of nucleated cell counts were derived. Sequencing used immunoSEQ multiplex PCR; TCRdb keeps in-frame clones, though not all of them. From that table come the V and J calls and clone size; the DNA was used to work out D and trimming. The sample shows about 490,000 clones, over 75% of them seen only once. Germline V gene lookup returns CDR1 MGHRA and CDR2 YSYEKL. The CDR3 loop spans 14 amino acids. With 6 bases removed from V and 4 bases from J, the gap between germline ends came to 12 bases. Sequenced sample: peripheral blood. The rearrangement uses TRBV4-1 and TRBJ2-2, with D tentatively TRBD1 (6 bases). The receptor's source is a human donor in a cohort sampled during active COVID-19. This CDR3 reads CASRPQGSTGELFF. DNA of the CDR3: TGCGCCAGCAGACCTCAGGGGAGCACCGGGGAGCTGTTTTTT.